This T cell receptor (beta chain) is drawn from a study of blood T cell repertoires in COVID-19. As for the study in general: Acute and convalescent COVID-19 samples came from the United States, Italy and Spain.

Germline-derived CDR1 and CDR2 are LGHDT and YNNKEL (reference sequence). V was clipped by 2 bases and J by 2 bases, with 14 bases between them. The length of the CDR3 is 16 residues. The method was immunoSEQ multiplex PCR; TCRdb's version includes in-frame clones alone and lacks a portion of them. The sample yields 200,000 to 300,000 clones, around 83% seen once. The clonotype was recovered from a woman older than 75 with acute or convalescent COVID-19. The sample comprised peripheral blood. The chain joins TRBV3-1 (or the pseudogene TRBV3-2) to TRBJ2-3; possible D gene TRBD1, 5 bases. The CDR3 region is CASSQFVLGATDTQYF. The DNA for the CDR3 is TGTGCCAGCAGCCAATTTGTACTTGGGGCCACAGATACGCAGTATTTT.